A selection of T cell receptor beta chains follows, all from one sample in a study of Ad26.COV2.S vaccination and SARS-CoV-2 variants. Produced via immunoSEQ multiplex PCR; TCRdb's table is partial and in-frame only. The sample holds 300,000 to 500,000 clones; 75% to 90% are singletons and the top ten take under 4%. The sequencing here drew on peripheral blood, taken in a trial of Ad26.COV2.S vaccine versus placebo. The receptors here all came from a person aged 18-65 years who received the Ad26.COV2.S COVID-19 vaccine or a placebo. The CDR3 runs from the conserved cysteine through the conserved F or W. D genes are given only for firm matches.

>TRBV18|TRBJ2-1|TRBD1
CASSRGQGNEQFF
>TRBV12-3/TRBV12-4|TRBJ1-6|NA
CASSLGGFTLHF
>TRBV12-3/TRBV12-4|TRBJ1-1|NA
CASRETGFTEAFF
>TRBV11-2|TRBJ2-7|NA
CASSSGSAGRSYEQYF
>TRBV7-2|TRBJ2-7|TRBD1
CASSSPDRGYYEQYF
>TRBV7-9|TRBJ2-2|NA
CASSSLREGTGELFF
>TRBV7-9|TRBJ1-2|TRBD1
CASSRSDRAGYGYTF
>TRBV24-1|TRBJ1-2|NA
CATSEGAMIYGYTF
>TRBV3-1/TRBV3-2|TRBJ1-5|NA
CASRKNQPQHF
>TRBV5-8|TRBJ2-3|NA
CASSPLAGTDTQYF
>TRBV27|TRBJ1-5|NA
CASSSGRGNQPQHF
>TRBV5-1|TRBJ1-1|NA
CASSLEVSSEAFF
>TRBV6-1|TRBJ2-3|NA
CASSEVSLRGSDTQYF
>TRBV27|TRBJ2-5|NA
CASSLTSADGETQYF
>TRBV4-3|TRBJ2-1|NA
CASSQAFLGEQFF
>TRBV14|TRBJ2-1|TRBD2
CASSQRAGGTNEQFF
>TRBV7-2|TRBJ1-6|TRBD1
CASSPRTGYNSPLHF
>TRBV7-2|TRBJ2-3|TRBD1
CASSLARQGAKDTQYF
>TRBV4-1|TRBJ2-2|NA
CASSQEVGGNTGELFF
>TRBV7-9|TRBJ2-5|NA
CASSISIAEVTQYF
>TRBV7-9|TRBJ2-3|NA
CASSLVRGITDTQYF
>TRBV18|TRBJ1-3|NA
CASSPLGDGNTIYF
>TRBV27|TRBJ1-2|NA
CASTPRAGYYGYTF
>TRBV3-1/TRBV3-2|TRBJ1-3|NA
CASSQDRGNSGNTIYF
>TRBV3-1/TRBV3-2|TRBJ2-5|TRBD2
CASSQGAGEVQETQYF
>TRBV19|TRBJ1-5|NA
CASSMSDSNQPQHF
>TRBV5-1|TRBJ2-7|NA
CASSLTAAGYEQYF
>TRBV5-4|TRBJ2-7|TRBD2
CASRPGPGSGGASYEQYF
>TRBV9|TRBJ2-7|NA
CASSETADPPGEQYF
>TRBV10-3|TRBJ2-7|TRBD1
CAIRAGGSEQYF
>TRBV7-2|TRBJ1-5|NA
CASSPGRASNQPQHF
>TRBV29-1|TRBJ2-7|TRBD1
CSVRRGPSYEQYF
>TRBV15|TRBJ2-3|NA
CATSSFKGAGTDTQYF
>TRBV15|TRBJ2-2|NA
CATSSDTGDTGELFF
>TRBV19|TRBJ1-4|NA
CASSRDTSTNEKLFF
>TRBV11-2|TRBJ1-3|NA
CASSLGQFSSGNTIYF
>TRBV6-5|TRBJ1-4|TRBD1
CASCQAGGGEKLFF
>TRBV2|TRBJ1-5|NA
CASSDRGGDGNQPQHF
>TRBV5-6|TRBJ2-1|NA
CASSPVGGPYNEQFF
>TRBV4-1|TRBJ2-3|NA
CASSQERGPFPQYF
>TRBV3-1/TRBV3-2|TRBJ1-2|NA
CASSQGIERYGYTF
>TRBV4-3|TRBJ1-4|NA
CASSPQFVSSGEKLFF
>TRBV7-2|TRBJ2-7|TRBD1
CASSLEGTGGAAREQYF
>TRBV14|TRBJ2-3|NA
CASSLGAGFRSTDTQYF
>TRBV18|TRBJ2-3|TRBD2
CASSPTSGGAGTDTQYF
>TRBV6-5|TRBJ2-7|NA
CASSYSIWDPSSEQYF
>TRBV23-1|TRBJ2-1|NA
CASSQPTRPLRDYNEQFF
>TRBV5-1|TRBJ2-3|NA
CASSPQGTTQYF
>TRBV10-3|TRBJ1-2|TRBD1
CAISERQGESYTF
>TRBV15|TRBJ2-3|NA
CATSRDALDTQYF
>TRBV7-6|TRBJ1-6|NA
CASSPVEDSPNSPLHF
>TRBV5-1|TRBJ2-1|NA
CASSPDGPNNEQFF
>TRBV29-1|TRBJ1-2|NA
CSVDSGYGYTF
>TRBV29-1|TRBJ1-2|NA
CSVERGDYGYTF